What follows is one T cell receptor (beta chain) and its context. Its recognized antigen is unknown. The sample holds no much larger clone one base away, and base qualities are not on file. The library was produced with PCR. Sequencing relied on an Illumina HiSeq 2500. To reduce PCR and sequencing biases, unique molecular identifiers were incorporated into the TCR beta cDNA libraries. Approximately 500,000 cDNA molecules were obtained for every 1 to 10 million input T cells, so each molecule roughly corresponded to one T cell. Patient libraries were prepared and sequenced with the same protocol used for the earlier healthy control dataset. Samples belonging to the same batch were prepared together, multiplexed and sequenced on a shared HiSeq lane. In the paper's pipeline: MIGEC handled the raw barcoded reads, throwing out single-read molecular identifier groups before consensus assembly and CDR3 extraction. Clonotype tables were post-analysed with VDJtools, normalizing diversity by down-sampling all datasets to the smallest sample size. To correct batch-related cross-sample contamination, repertoire overlap clustering matched CDR3 amino acid sequences but not nucleotide sequences. In-frame beta chains were kept once TCRdb had trimmed the public reads at Q25 with fastp and called clones with MiXCR. Each record represents a unique CDR3 protein, reported with the most common genes and DNA among its rows. The V and J calls follow TCRdb's processing rather than the paper's. The table for this sample lists about 760,000 distinct CDR3 sequences; 25% to 30% of them were counted only once. The top ten hold approximately 0.55% of the sample.

This entry belongs to a study of post-analysis software for immune sequencing data (dated by TCRdb to about 2015). For the wider study: Recorded disease courses included relapsing-remitting, secondary progressive and progressive-relapsing multiple sclerosis, with some patients lacking subtype annotation. A subset of samples was prepared in parallel using single-end sample barcoding, then pooled and co-amplified after Illumina adapter ligation. The patient repertoires were set against around eleven previously published healthy control repertoires from donors whose ages ranged from about 6 to 27 years. The paper as a whole reports these results and caveats: Direct clustering with F measure revealed strong co-clustering of samples prepared in the same batch, which led to a batch-effect correction. Significantly higher frequencies in patients than in controls were found for roughly 5 TRBV segments, including TRBV5-6, TRBV5-1 and TRBV20-1. Compared with controls, multiple sclerosis patients had significantly lower normalized Chao1 diversity, a finding suggesting substantial peripheral T-cell clonal expansion. The control group was slightly older than the multiple sclerosis patient group.

To demonstrate the VDJtools post-analysis software, TCR beta repertoires were profiled from the peripheral blood of over ten young patients with multiple sclerosis. The multiple sclerosis patients were children and adolescents ranging in age from about 6 to 17 years. CDR3 length: 12 amino acids, cysteine to phenylalanine. Only the CDR3 part of the read is kept: 36 bases, read in frame from the first base. V lost 6 bases and J lost 8 bases, and the count of bases not matched to a germline gene is 5. CDR1 SQVTM and CDR2 ANQGSEA are derived from the germline V gene. The chain uses TRBV29-1 and TRBJ2-1, and 9 bases in between align with TRBD1. Source material: blood. The sequence derives from a girl under 18 with multiple sclerosis. The DNA reads TGCAGCGTCCCAACAGGGGGCTATGAGCAGTTCTTC. Translation gives CSVPTGGYEQFF.